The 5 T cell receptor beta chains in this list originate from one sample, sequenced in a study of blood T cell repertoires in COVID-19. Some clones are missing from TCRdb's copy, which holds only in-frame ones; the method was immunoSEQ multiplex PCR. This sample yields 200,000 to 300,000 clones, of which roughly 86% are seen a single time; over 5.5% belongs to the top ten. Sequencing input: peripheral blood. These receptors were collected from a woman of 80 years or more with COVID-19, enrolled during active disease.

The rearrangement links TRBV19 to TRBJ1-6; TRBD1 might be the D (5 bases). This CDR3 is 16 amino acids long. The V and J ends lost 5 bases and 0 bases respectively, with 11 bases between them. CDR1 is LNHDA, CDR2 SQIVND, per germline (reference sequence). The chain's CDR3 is CASSDSPSSYNSPLHF. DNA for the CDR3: TGTGCCAGTAGTGACAGTCCGAGCTCCTATAATTCACCCCTCCACTTT.

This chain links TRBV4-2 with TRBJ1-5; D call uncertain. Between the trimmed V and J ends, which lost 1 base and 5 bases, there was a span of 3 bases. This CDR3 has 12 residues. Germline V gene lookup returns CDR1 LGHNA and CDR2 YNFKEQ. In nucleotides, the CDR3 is TGTGCCAGCAGCCAAGGAGATCAGCCCCAGCATTTT. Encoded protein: CASSQGDQPQHF.

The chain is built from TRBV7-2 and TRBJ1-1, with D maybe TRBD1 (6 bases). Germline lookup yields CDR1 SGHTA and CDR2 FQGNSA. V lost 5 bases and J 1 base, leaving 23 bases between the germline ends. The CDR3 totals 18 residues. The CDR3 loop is CASSTHSALLGGNTEAFF. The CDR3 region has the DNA TGTGCCAGCAGCACTCACTCCGCATTATTAGGGGGGAACACTGAAGCTTTCTTT.

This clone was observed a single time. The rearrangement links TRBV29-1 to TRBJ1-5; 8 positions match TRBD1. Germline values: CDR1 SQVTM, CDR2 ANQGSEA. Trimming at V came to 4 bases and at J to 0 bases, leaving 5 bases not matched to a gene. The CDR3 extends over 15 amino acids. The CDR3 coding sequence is TGCAGCGTTGTCTTGACAGGGGCTAGCAATCAGCCCCAGCATTTT. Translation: CSVVLTGASNQPQHF.

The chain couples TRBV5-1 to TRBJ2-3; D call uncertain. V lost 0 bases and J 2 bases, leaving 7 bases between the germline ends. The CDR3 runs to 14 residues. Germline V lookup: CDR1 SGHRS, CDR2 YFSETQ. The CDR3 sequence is CASSLAPHTDTQYF. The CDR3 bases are TGCGCCAGCAGCTTGGCCCCCCACACAGATACGCAGTATTTT.